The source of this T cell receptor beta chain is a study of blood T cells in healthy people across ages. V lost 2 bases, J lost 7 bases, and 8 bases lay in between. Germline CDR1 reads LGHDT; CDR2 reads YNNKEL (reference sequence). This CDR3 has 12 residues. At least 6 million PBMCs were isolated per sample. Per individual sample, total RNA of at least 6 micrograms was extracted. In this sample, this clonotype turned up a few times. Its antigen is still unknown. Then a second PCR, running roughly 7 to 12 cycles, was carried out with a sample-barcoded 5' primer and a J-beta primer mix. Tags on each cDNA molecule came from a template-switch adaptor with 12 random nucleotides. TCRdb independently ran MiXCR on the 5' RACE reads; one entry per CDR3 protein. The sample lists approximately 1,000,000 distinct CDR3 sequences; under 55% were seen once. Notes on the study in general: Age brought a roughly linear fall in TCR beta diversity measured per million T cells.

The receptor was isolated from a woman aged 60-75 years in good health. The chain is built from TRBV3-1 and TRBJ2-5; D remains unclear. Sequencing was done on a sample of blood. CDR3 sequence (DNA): TGTGCCAGCAGCCAACCTAGGGTGACCCAGTACTTC. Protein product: CASSQPRVTQYF.